This passage covers 32 T cell receptor beta chains from one sample sequenced in a study of T cell responses to AZD1222 COVID-19 vaccine. Sequenced by immunoSEQ multiplex PCR; TCRdb stores in-frame clones only, minus some. The sample has 97,000 or so clones, more than 70% seen once. Sequenced material: peripheral blood, taken on day 0 of AZD1222 vaccination. The receptors originated from an adult in good health.

The chain carries TRBV5-6 and TRBJ2-7, with 7 bases identical to TRBD1. The V segment lost 4 bases and the J segment 6 bases; nucleotides outside the gene matches: 13. The germline gives CDR1 SGHDT, CDR2 YYEEEE. The CDR3 is 15 residues long. The CDR3 here is CASSRTLPTGAEQYV. The CDR3 DNA reads as TGTGCCAGCAGCCGCACATTGCCCACAGGGGCCGAGCAGTACGTC.

J is TRBJ1-2 and V is TRBV19; 7 nucleotides align to TRBD1. V dropped 4 bases and J dropped 1; count of bases not matched to a gene: 3. The CDR3 runs 14 residues. Germline-derived CDR1 and CDR2 are LNHDA and SQIVND (reference sequence). CDR3 residues: CASSRRQGNYGYTF. For the CDR3, the DNA is TGTGCCAGTAGTAGGAGACAGGGTAACTATGGCTACACCTTC.

V is TRBV11-2 and J is TRBJ1-1; 7 bases align to TRBD1. CDR1 is SGHAT and CDR2 is FQNNGV in the germline V gene. The CDR3 extends over 15 amino acids. Trimming removed 1 base from V and 9 bases from J; junction bases left unmatched: 11. CDR3: CASSLGWSAGGKAFF. The CDR3 nucleotides read TGTGCCAGCAGCTTAGGGTGGAGTGCAGGGGGTAAAGCTTTCTTT.

This chain links TRBV10-3 with TRBJ2-1, with a tentative D call TRBD2 (8 bases). This CDR3 region has 15 residues. V dropped 10 bases and J dropped 3 bases, with 19 bases sitting between them. The germline gives CDR1 ENHRY, CDR2 SYGVKD. CDR3: CATTGAGGNYNEQFF. CDR3 coding DNA: TGTGCCACCACAGGGGCGGGAGGTAACTACAATGAGCAGTTCTTC.

The chain has TRBV19 and TRBJ1-3; D unresolved. V was cut by 7 bases and J by 0 bases, with 10 bases left in between. The germline gives CDR1 LNHDA, CDR2 SQIVND (reference sequence). The CDR3 extends over 14 amino acids. CDR3 in amino acids: CASNQGPSGNTIYF. In DNA, the CDR3 is TGTGCCAGTAATCAAGGGCCCTCTGGAAACACCATATATTTT.

The CDR3 sequence: CSAFSDLYEQYF. The DNA for the CDR3 is TGCAGCGCTTTCTCCGACTTGTACGAGCAGTACTTC. The genes are TRBV29-1 and TRBJ2-7; D unresolved. V gave up 7 bases and J gave up 4 bases, with 14 bases separating them. CDR1 is SQVTM and CDR2 is ANQGSEA in the germline V gene. The CDR3 is 12 residues long.

The chain joins TRBV5-1 to TRBJ2-2; D ambiguous. V lost 0 bases to trimming and J lost 6 bases, with 12 bases between them. Germline CDR1 is SGHRS and CDR2 is YFSETQ. CDR3 length equals 15 residues. This chain's CDR3 is CASSLDSSSSGELFF. The CDR3 DNA reads as TGCGCCAGCAGCTTGGACAGTTCTTCCTCCGGGGAGCTGTTTTTT.

The chain uses TRBV2 and TRBJ2-5, with 12 nucleotides matching TRBD2. The V segment lost 2 bases and the J segment 4 bases; nucleotides outside the gene matches: 2. In germline, CDR1 is SNHLY, CDR2 FYNNEI. CDR3 length equals 15 residues. The CDR3 sequence is CASSERLAGVETQYF. Written as DNA, the CDR3 is TGTGCCAGCAGTGAAAGACTAGCGGGAGTAGAGACCCAGTACTTC.

The chain carries TRBV28 and TRBJ2-5; perhaps TRBD1 as D (6 bases). The CDR3 is made up of 16 amino acids. Germline CDR1 is MDHEN and CDR2 is SYDVKM. Trimming took 1 base from V and 0 from J, leaving 12 bases between them. CDR3 protein: CASSLSRGDYQETQYF. CDR3 nucleotides: TGTGCCAGCAGTTTATCCAGGGGAGATTACCAAGAGACCCAGTACTTC.

The chain employs TRBV28 and TRBJ2-3; a possible D gene is TRBD1 (6 bases). Germline-derived CDR1 and CDR2 are MDHEN and SYDVKM. V lost 2 bases and J lost 1, with 16 bases in between. The CDR3 totals 17 residues. The DNA for the CDR3 is TGTGCCAGCAGTTTACGGTCTGGGGGCGTGGGCACAGATACGCAGTATTTT. Translating gives CASSLRSGGVGTDTQYF. Full variable domain (outside the CDR3, taken from reference TRBV28 and TRBJ2-3): DVKVTQSSRYLVKRTGEKVFLECVQDMDHENMFWYRQDPGLGLRLIYFSYDVKMKEKGDIPEGYSVSREKKERFSLILESASTNQTSMYLCASSLRSGGVGTDTQYFGPGTRLTVL.

The rearrangement uses TRBV28 and TRBJ1-5, with TRBD1 as a possible D gene (5 bases). V dropped 2 bases and J dropped 0 bases, with 11 bases sitting between them. The CDR3 totals 16 residues. Germline-derived CDR1 and CDR2 are MDHEN and SYDVKM. CDR3 sequence (DNA): TGTGCCAGCAGTTTAAGGGGATTTACTAGCAATCAGCCCCAGCATTTT. Amino acids: CASSLRGFTSNQPQHF.

The rearrangement links TRBV5-6 to TRBJ2-6, with a weak D call TRBD1 (5 bases). The CDR3 sequence is 16 residues long. V lost 2 bases, J lost 4 bases, and 13 bases lay in between. Germline lookup yields CDR1 SGHDT and CDR2 YYEEEE. The CDR3 sequence is CASSFYRPGGANVLTF. The CDR3 nucleotides are TGTGCCAGCAGCTTTTACAGGCCCGGGGGGGCCAACGTCCTGACTTTC. Full variable domain (remainder filled in from reference TRBV5-6 and TRBJ2-6): DAGVTQSPTHLIKTRGQQVTLRCSPKSGHDTVSWYQQALGQGPQFIFQYYEEEERQRGNFPDRFSGHQFPNYSSELNVNALLLGDSALYLCASSFYRPGGANVLTFGAGSRLTVL.

CDR3 bases: TGTGCCAGCAGCTTAGGTTCGGGGCTTGGTACTGAAGCTTTCTTT. Translated: CASSLGSGLGTEAFF. The chain couples TRBV7-2 to TRBJ1-1; weak D call: TRBD1 (5 bases). The V gene lost 1 base and the J gene lost 5 bases, with 14 bases spanning the gap. Germline loops: CDR1 SGHTA, CDR2 FQGNSA. The CDR3 covers 15 residues. Filled out from reference TRBV7-2 and TRBJ1-1, the complete variable domain reads GAGVSQSPSNKVTEKGKDVELRCDPISGHTALYWYRQSLGQGLEFLIYFQGNSAPDKSGLPSDRFSAERTGGSVSTLTIQRTQQEDSAVYLCASSLGSGLGTEAFFGQGTRLTVV.

This clone was recorded only once. V and J are TRBV11-3 and TRBJ2-1, with D unresolved. The length of the CDR3 is 14 residues. V gave up 4 bases and J gave up 8 bases, with 15 bases separating them. Germline V gene data show CDR1 as SGHNT and CDR2 as YENEEA. The CDR3 DNA reads as TGTGCCAGCAGCTATACCGTACCCCATGATGAGCAGTTCTTC. Its translation: CASSYTVPHDEQFF.

The V gene is TRBV28, the J gene TRBJ2-3; TRBD1 is a possible D gene (6 bases). The V gene's germline CDR1 is MDHEN and CDR2 SYDVKM. V was pared by 5 bases and J by 1 base, with 13 bases between. The CDR3 spans 15 residues. In nucleotides, the CDR3 is TGTGCCAGCAGTAGCAGGGGATCCCGCACAGATACGCAGTATTTT. Translating gives CASSSRGSRTDTQYF.

The rearrangement uses TRBV5-4 and TRBJ1-1; D is unclear. This CDR3 region has 12 residues. V was shortened by 2 bases and J by 8 bases, with 10 bases between the two germline ends. The germline gives CDR1 SGHNT, CDR2 YYREEE (reference sequence). The CDR3 DNA reads as TGTGCCAGCAGCTTTGCTAGGGAAGAAGCTTTCTTT. Translating it yields CASSFAREEAFF.

This chain uses TRBV11-3 with TRBJ1-2, with 9 bases fitting TRBD1. CDR1 is SGHNT, CDR2 YENEEA, per germline. The V segment lost 4 bases and the J segment 3 bases; nucleotides outside the gene matches: 6. The CDR3 has 15 residues. CDR3 amino acids: CASSSRQGVYYGYTF. The DNA of the CDR3 is TGTGCCAGCAGCTCGCGACAGGGGGTATACTATGGCTACACCTTC.

V and J are TRBV2 and TRBJ2-2; D is perhaps TRBD1 (6 bases). The CDR3 covers 12 residues. The germline gives CDR1 SNHLY, CDR2 FYNNEI. Trimming cost V 8 bases and J 5 bases, with 9 bases left between them. CDR3 region: CASGQGTGELFF. CDR3 nucleotides: TGTGCCAGCGGCCAGGGGACCGGGGAGCTGTTTTTT.

The chain combines TRBV19 with TRBJ1-5; TRBD1 might be the D (5 bases). V gave up 2 bases and J gave up 1 base, with 6 bases separating them. Per germline, CDR1 LNHDA and CDR2 SQIVND (reference sequence). This CDR3 is built from 14 residues. Written as DNA, the CDR3 is TGTGCCAGTAGTATACAGGGAAGCAATCAGCCCCAGCATTTT. Translating it yields CASSIQGSNQPQHF.

The chain joins TRBV6-2 or TRBV6-3 to TRBJ2-1, with D possibly TRBD1 on 5 matching bases. V was shortened by 6 bases and J by 5 bases, with 14 bases between the two germline ends. Per germline, CDR1 MNHEY and CDR2 SVGEGT. The CDR3 loop spans 14 amino acids. DNA of the CDR3: TGTGCCAGCAGCACCCCGCGACAGAACAATGAGCAGTTCTTC. Protein sequence: CASSTPRQNNEQFF.

The rearrangement uses TRBV12-3 or TRBV12-4 and TRBJ1-1; D possibly corresponds to TRBD1 (6 bases). The CDR3 runs 13 residues. The V gene lost 4 bases and the J gene lost 6 bases, with 12 bases spanning the gap. The CDR3 DNA reads TGTGCCAGCAGTTACCTACAGGGAGCTGAAGCTTTCTTT. This gives the protein CASSYLQGAEAFF.

The V call is TRBV3-1 (or the pseudogene TRBV3-2), the J call TRBJ1-1; D might be TRBD1 (5 bases). Between the trimmed V and J ends, which lost 7 bases and 4 bases, there was a span of 13 bases. CDR3 length equals 13 residues. CDR1 LGHDT and CDR2 YNNKEL come from the germline V gene (reference sequence). CDR3 coding DNA: TGTGCCAGCAAACCGGGACCGGCCACTGAAGCTTTCTTT. As protein: CASKPGPATEAFF.

This rearrangement joins TRBV6-5 to TRBJ1-4; D is uncertain. V was pared by 8 bases and J by 5 bases, with 12 bases between. Per germline, CDR1 MNHEY and CDR2 SVGAGI. The CDR3 is 13 amino acids. CDR3 bases: TGTGCCAGCTCTAGCCGGCGGAATGAAAAACTGTTTTTT. As protein: CASSSRRNEKLFF.

The J gene is TRBJ1-5, the V gene TRBV5-1, with no clear D. V was clipped by 0 bases and J by 6 bases, with 13 bases between them. CDR1 SGHRS and CDR2 YFSETQ come from the germline V gene. The CDR3 loop spans 15 amino acids. The CDR3, as DNA: TGCGCCAGCAGCTTGGACGGCGGCGTAGGTCAGCCCCAGCATTTT. It yields the protein CASSLDGGVGQPQHF.

This sequence joins TRBV7-9 and TRBJ2-7; 10 bases fit TRBD2. This CDR3 spans 14 amino acids. CDR1 is SEHNR and CDR2 is FQNEAQ in the germline V gene (reference sequence). The trim removed 5 bases at V and 2 bases at J, leaving 3 bases unmatched. The CDR3, as DNA: TGTGCCAGCAGCGCTAGCGGGGGACCCTACGAGCAGTACGTC. It encodes CASSASGGPYEQYV.

The rearrangement links TRBV21-1 to TRBJ2-2; TRBD1, the table's D call, was not compared with the DNA. TRBV21-1 corresponds to a pseudogene. The CDR3 is made up of 16 amino acids. CDR3 in amino acids: CATYPEGDSLPGELFF. DNA of the CDR3: TGTGCCACCTACCCTGAGGGGGACAGTTTACCCGGGGAGCTGTTTTTT.

Here the CDR3 reads CASSTQTGTGAVYGYTF. The CDR3 DNA is TGTGCCAGCAGTACCCAAACCGGGACAGGGGCCGTTTATGGCTACACCTTC. The genes are TRBV28 and TRBJ1-2; TRBD1 aligns across 10 bases. V lost 5 bases and J lost 5; bases outside the gene matches: 14. CDR1 is MDHEN and CDR2 is SYDVKM in the germline V gene. The CDR3 is 17 residues long.

This chain links TRBV19 with TRBJ2-7; D gene unclear. Trimming took off 4 bases at V and 3 bases at J, with 22 bases between the two ends. Per germline, CDR1 LNHDA and CDR2 SQIVND (reference sequence). This CDR3 comprises 17 residues. The CDR3 here is CASSTGSVSHRLYEQYF. In DNA form, the CDR3 reads TGTGCCAGTAGTACCGGGTCGGTCTCCCACCGACTCTACGAGCAGTACTTC.

This clone was seen a single time. The V and J genes are TRBV4-3 and TRBJ1-1; 7 bases line up with TRBD1. J gave up 1 base and V 1 base, and 6 bases lay outside the gene matches. Germline assignment: CDR1 LGHNA and CDR2 YSLEER. This CDR3 is 16 amino acids long. The CDR3 here is CASSQAGQAENTEAFF. Written as DNA, the CDR3 is TGCGCCAGCAGCCAAGCCGGACAGGCCGAGAACACTGAAGCTTTCTTT.

This clone was recorded only once. The chain couples TRBV7-2 to TRBJ2-2; no definite D call. CDR3 size: 15 residues. The V and J ends lost 5 bases and 2 bases respectively, with 12 bases between them. Germline CDR1 reads SGHTA; CDR2 reads FQGNSA. This chain's CDR3 is CASSQTRANTGELFF. The DNA for the CDR3 is TGTGCCAGCAGCCAAACACGGGCTAACACCGGGGAGCTGTTTTTT.

This chain joins TRBV13 and TRBJ2-7; no clear D gene. The CDR3 contains 13 residues. V dropped 6 bases and J dropped 3 bases, with 12 bases sitting between them. Germline loops: CDR1 PRHDT, CDR2 FYEKMQ (reference sequence). As DNA, the CDR3 is TGTGCCAGCAGACCAGCAGGAGACTACGAGCAGTACTTC. Its translation is CASRPAGDYEQYF.

This rearrangement joins TRBV6-5 to TRBJ1-2; D unclear. The CDR3 contains 11 residues. The V gene's germline CDR1 is MNHEY and CDR2 SVGAGI. The V and J ends lost 8 bases and 6 bases respectively, with 10 bases between them. DNA of the CDR3: TGTGCCAGCCAGACTACCCATGGCTACACCTTC. Protein sequence: CASQTTHGYTF.